This entry is about one T cell receptor beta chain. As yet, its antigen is unknown. The sample originates from a study of shared clonotypes between healthy human individuals. Study-level findings and limits: Clonotype sharing among donors likely depends on sequencing depth.

Trimming took 0 bases from V and 3 from J, leaving 12 bases between them. Germline loops: CDR1 LGHNT, CDR2 FRNRAP. The CDR3 runs to 16 residues. Data came from immunoSEQ multiplex PCR; TCRdb stores just in-frame clones and leaves some out. This table has 950,000 to 1,100,000 clones, roughly 80% appearing once. The rearrangement joins TRBV12-5 to TRBJ1-3; D perhaps matches TRBD1 (5 bases). The clonotype originates from a man aged 18 to 35 in good health. Sequenced: memory CD4+ T cells sorted from blood. The subset is: CD45RA-negative fraction. The CDR3 coding sequence is TGTGCTAGTGGTTTGGTAGGAGTGGGGCATGGAAACACCATATATTTT. Translating gives CASGLVGVGHGNTIYF.